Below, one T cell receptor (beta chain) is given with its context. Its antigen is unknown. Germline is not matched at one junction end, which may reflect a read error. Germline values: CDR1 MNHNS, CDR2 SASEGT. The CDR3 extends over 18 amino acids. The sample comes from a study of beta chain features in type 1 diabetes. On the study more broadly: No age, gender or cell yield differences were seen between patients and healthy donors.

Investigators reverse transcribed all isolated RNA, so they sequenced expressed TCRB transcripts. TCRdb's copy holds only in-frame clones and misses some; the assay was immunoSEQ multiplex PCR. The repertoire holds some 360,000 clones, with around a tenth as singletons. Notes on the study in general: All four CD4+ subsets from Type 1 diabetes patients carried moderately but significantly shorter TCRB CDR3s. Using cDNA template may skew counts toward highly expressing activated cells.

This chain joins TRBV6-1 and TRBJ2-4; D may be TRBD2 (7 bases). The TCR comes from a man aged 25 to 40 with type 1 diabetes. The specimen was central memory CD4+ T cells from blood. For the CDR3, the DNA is TGTGCCATCAGTGAGGGGGGGTCCTTCCAGGAAGGCAAAAACATTCAGTACTTC. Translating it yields CAISEGGSFQEGKNIQYF.